This T cell receptor beta chain was identified during a study of cytomegalovirus exposure and HLA in healthy donors. Study results and limitations: There were some public TCRs occurring in many donors, but most TCR sequences were rare. Among TCR beta chains, those listed as cytomegalovirus-associated numbered around 160. Per a prior analysis, the majority of TCR beta V segments were productive roughly 87% or roughly 30% of the time.

As to this clone: Its antigen is currently unknown.

This CDR3 is built from 14 residues. Germline V gene data show CDR1 as LNHDA and CDR2 as SQIVND (reference sequence). V shed 5 bases and J 6 bases; nucleotides not matched to a gene: 3. PCR was performed using 60 Vbeta and 13 Jbeta primers. Measured with immunoSEQ multiplex PCR; TCRdb has only the in-frame clones, and not every one. Seen here are about 190,000 clones, approximately 82% observed once, and the top ten hold approximately 2%. This receptor was obtained from a woman between 18 and 29 years old in good health and CMV-seropositive. V gene TRBV19 combines with J gene TRBJ2-2; TRBD2 agrees at 10 bases. The sequenced sample consisted of PBMCs. The CDR3 DNA follows: TGTGCCAGTAGTCTCACTAGCGGGGCCGGGGAGCTGTTTTTT. This gives the protein CASSLTSGAGELFF. The entire variable domain, with the rest obtained from reference TRBV19 and TRBJ2-2, is as follows: DGGITQSPKYLFRKEGQNVTLSCEQNLNHDAMYWYRQDPGQGLRLIYYSQIVNDFQKGDIAEGYSVSREKKESFPLTVTSAQKNPTAFYLCASSLTSGAGELFFGEGSRLTVL.